These 29 T cell receptor beta chains came from one sample sequenced in a study of patients and donors after allogeneic stem cell transplantation. Via MiXCR, TCRdb re-called the RT-PCR reads, giving one row per CDR3 protein. The repertoire holds about a million distinct CDR3 sequences, more than 15% seen once, with 6% in the top ten. Sequencing was carried out using blood, either unsorted or a sorted T cell fraction (not recorded which). Every receptor here comes from a human donor who was either an allogeneic HSCT recipient or a stem cell or donor lymphocyte infusion donor (not recorded which). It is not recorded whose cells these are; they may come from a transplant donor.

This clonotype turned up a few times. The rearrangement joins TRBV5-1 to TRBJ2-5; 11 bases map to TRBD2. This CDR3 contains 15 residues. Unmatched junction bases numbered 7, after V lost 5 bases and J lost 4 bases. Germline CDR1 reads SGHRS; CDR2 reads YFSETQ. DNA for the CDR3: TGCGCCAGCAGTACACTAGCGGGAGAAGGAGAGACCCAGTACTTC. Translated: CASSTLAGEGETQYF.

In this sample, this clonotype turned up a few times. The rearrangement joins TRBV21-1 to TRBJ2-5; no DNA check was done on the table's D call, TRBD1. TRBV21-1 is a pseudogene segment. This CDR3 is built from 13 residues. CDR3 sequence: CARGCGQQETQYF. The CDR3, as DNA: TGTGCCAGAGGTTGCGGACAGCAAGAGACCCAGTACTTC.

This clonotype has a count of ten or more. One end of the junction fails to match germline, which may point to a read error. The chain links TRBV7-6 to TRBJ1-5; the D gene is possibly TRBD1 (6 bases). Germline loops: CDR1 SGHVS, CDR2 FNYEAQ. This CDR3 has 13 amino acids. CDR3 coding DNA: TGCGCCAGCAGCCCGTTAGGGGGTCAGCCCCAGCATTTT. Translated: CASSPLGGQPQHF.

The chain employs TRBV9 and TRBJ2-7; TRBD2 agrees at 10 bases. The V gene's germline CDR1 is SGDLS and CDR2 YYNGEE. The CDR3 has 14 amino acids. V lost 0 bases, J lost 5 bases, and 2 bases stayed unmatched. In DNA form, the CDR3 reads TGTGCCAGCAGCGTAGCTAGCGGGAGCCACGAGCAGTACTTC. Translating it yields CASSVASGSHEQYF.

In this sample, this clonotype turned up a few times. DNA of the CDR3: TGTGCCAGTAGTATATGGACGGGGAAGGACTACGAGCAGTACTTC. As protein: CASSIWTGKDYEQYF. This rearrangement joins TRBV19 to TRBJ2-7; D may be TRBD2 (5 bases). There are 15 residues in the CDR3. V was shortened by 2 bases and J by 3 bases, with 14 bases between the two germline ends. Germline V gene sequence: CDR1 LNHDA, CDR2 SQIVND (reference sequence).

V and J are TRBV12-3 or TRBV12-4 and TRBJ1-1, with D uncertain. Trimming shortened V by 5 bases and J by 1 base, and 14 bases separated the two germline ends. The CDR3 is 15 residues long. CDR3 DNA sequence: TGTGCCAGCAGTCGGCCACCTCTTCAGAACACTGAAGCTTTCTTT. It codes for CASSRPPLQNTEAFF.

This sequence joins TRBV10-3 and TRBJ1-1; unclear D gene. The CDR3 totals 14 residues. Looked up from germline, CDR1 is ENHRY and CDR2 is SYGVKD. V lost 4 bases and J 10 bases, leaving 19 bases between the germline ends. The CDR3 sequence is CAISGALDHQGAFF. CDR3 DNA sequence: TGTGCCATCAGTGGGGCCCTGGACCATCAAGGAGCTTTCTTT.

The chain links TRBV27 to TRBJ1-2; D remains ambiguous. Looked up from germline, CDR1 is MNHEY and CDR2 is SMNVEV (reference sequence). This CDR3 spans 15 amino acids. V gave up 0 bases and J gave up 1 base, with 9 bases separating them. The CDR3 sequence: CASSLSPDGNYGYTF. For the CDR3, the DNA is TGTGCCAGCAGTTTATCCCCAGACGGTAACTATGGCTACACCTTC.

V is TRBV20-1 and J is TRBJ2-7; TRBD1 aligns across 10 bases. Germline lookup yields CDR1 DFQATT and CDR2 SNEGSKA (reference sequence). The junction had 10 bases not matched to a gene; V was cut back by 6 bases and J by 2 bases. The CDR3 runs 15 residues. The CDR3 bases are TGCAGTGCCTATCGACCGGGACAGGGGACCTACGAGCAGTACTTC. It translates to CSAYRPGQGTYEQYF.

This clonotype was counted between two and nine times. The chain recombines TRBV9 with TRBJ2-5; D is perhaps TRBD1 (5 bases). Trimming shortened V by 3 bases and J by 5 bases, and 11 bases separated the two germline ends. CDR1 is SGDLS, CDR2 YYNGEE, per germline. The CDR3 extends over 13 amino acids. The CDR3 region has the DNA TGTGCCAGCAGCGCCCGGACATTGGAGACCCAGTACTTC. Its protein is CASSARTLETQYF.

The table lists this clonotype with a few counts. The chain employs TRBV29-1 and TRBJ2-2; tentative D call: TRBD2 (5 bases). There are 13 residues in the CDR3. Germline CDR1 SQVTM, CDR2 ANQGSEA. Trimming pared 5 bases from V and 1 base from J, leaving 8 bases between. The CDR3 nucleotides are TGCAGCGTTACTGGACTGAACACCGGGGAGCTGTTTTTT. It yields the protein CSVTGLNTGELFF.

This clonotype was observed at least ten times. The CDR3 bases are TGTGCCAGCAGTTCTCACAGGGTTGGAAACACCATATATTTT. Translated: CASSSHRVGNTIYF. The chain employs TRBV12-3 or TRBV12-4 and TRBJ1-3, with D perhaps TRBD1 (6 bases). The CDR3 sequence is 14 residues long. V lost 4 bases and J lost 3, with 10 bases in between.

The V and J genes are TRBV7-2 and TRBJ2-2, with a weak D call TRBD2 (5 bases). The ends were cut back, 8 bases at V and 0 bases at J, with 13 bases in the middle. The CDR3 runs to 15 residues. Germline lookup yields CDR1 SGHTA and CDR2 FQGNSA. The CDR3 sequence is CASRGRETNTGELFF. CDR3 coding DNA: TGTGCCAGCCGCGGACGGGAAACGAACACCGGGGAGCTGTTTTTT.

This chain connects TRBV5-5 to TRBJ1-3; D is ambiguous. V was pared by 5 bases and J by 0 bases, with 9 bases between. CDR3 length: 14 amino acids. Germline CDR1 reads SGHKS; CDR2 reads YYEKEE (reference sequence). The CDR3 loop reads CASSIQNSGNTIYF. The CDR3 DNA sequence: TGTGCCAGCAGTATTCAAAACTCTGGAAACACCATATATTTT.

In its sample, this clonotype was seen many times. CDR3 sequence: CASSLGYGYEQYF. The CDR3 DNA is TGTGCCAGCAGCTTAGGCTACGGCTACGAGCAGTACTTC. The V and J genes are TRBV11-1 and TRBJ2-7; D is unclear. V was pared by 1 base and J by 3 bases, with 7 bases between. The CDR3 extends over 13 amino acids. The germline V gene encodes CDR1 SGHAT and CDR2 FQDESV (reference sequence).

This clonotype was counted only a few times. V is TRBV15 and J is TRBJ2-7, with 8 bases lining up with TRBD2. From germline, CDR1 is LNHNV and CDR2 YYDKDF (reference sequence). The CDR3 has 17 residues. J lost 1 base, V lost 0 bases, and 8 bases had no gene match. The CDR3 here is CATSRDLRLASSYEQYF. As DNA, the CDR3 is TGTGCCACCAGCAGAGATCTTAGACTAGCGAGTTCCTACGAGCAGTACTTC.

Worth noting for this clonotype: Sequence at one end of the junction differs from germline and may be a read error. This chain connects TRBV3-1 to TRBJ1-2, with D possibly TRBD1 on 5 matching bases. The length of the CDR3 is 17 residues. Germline V gene data show CDR1 as LGHDT and CDR2 as YNNKEL (reference sequence). The CDR3 sequence is CTSSQLYRDPYYYGYTF. The CDR3 nucleotides are TGTACCAGCAGCCAACTATACCGGGACCCCTACTACTATGGCTACACCTTC.

The chain recombines TRBV5-1 with TRBJ2-7; the match to TRBD2 covers 8 bases. CDR3 length: 18 amino acids. Looked up from germline, CDR1 is SGHRS and CDR2 is YFSETQ. V trimming: 3 bases; J trimming: 0 bases; junction bases outside the gene matches: 14. The CDR3 DNA is TGCGCCAGCAGCTCTCCACCACGCGGGAGGTTCAGCTCCTACGAGCAGTACTTC. Translating gives CASSSPPRGRFSSYEQYF.

This clonotype was recorded a few times. The chain carries TRBV12-3 or TRBV12-4 and TRBJ2-1; 9 bases align to TRBD2. The CDR3 is made up of 17 amino acids. Losses at the gene ends were 1 base for V and 9 bases for J; bases not matched to a gene: 13. CDR3 protein: CASSLGAVGGRAGEQFF. The CDR3 DNA is TGTGCCAGCAGTTTAGGGGCTGTTGGCGGGAGGGCCGGTGAGCAGTTCTTC.

This chain links TRBV29-1 with TRBJ2-7; perhaps TRBD2 as D (6 bases). The CDR3 runs 12 residues. V was clipped by 7 bases and J by 6 bases, with 16 bases between them. CDR1 and CDR2 (germline): SQVTM, ANQGSEA. The CDR3 coding sequence is TGCAGCGCTCGGGACTCTGTAGGCGAGCAGTACTTC. Amino acids: CSARDSVGEQYF.

This clonotype was detected a few times. CDR3 nucleotide sequence: TGTGCCAGCAGCTCCCCGCGGACAGTCGGAATCACCTTC. Translated: CASSSPRTVGITF. V is TRBV5-6 and J is TRBJ1-2; possibly TRBD1 for D (6 bases). V was shortened by 3 bases and J by 13 bases, with 19 bases between the two germline ends. Per germline, CDR1 SGHDT and CDR2 YYEEEE. The CDR3 runs 13 residues.

The chain has TRBV19 and TRBJ1-6, with no clear D. Germline CDR1 and CDR2: LNHDA and SQIVND (reference sequence). Between the trimmed V and J ends, which lost 4 bases and 7 bases, there was a span of 11 bases. CDR3 size: 14 residues. The CDR3 is CASSKDGQNSPLHF. As DNA, the CDR3 is TGTGCCAGTAGTAAGGACGGCCAAAATTCACCCCTCCACTTT. Full variable domain (outside the CDR3, taken from reference TRBV19 and TRBJ1-6): DGGITQSPKYLFRKEGQNVTLSCEQNLNHDAMYWYRQDPGQGLRLIYYSQIVNDFQKGDIAEGYSVSREKKESFPLTVTSAQKNPTAFYLCASSKDGQNSPLHFGNGTRLTVT.

This clonotype occurred many times. The chain employs TRBV4-2 and TRBJ2-7, with a possible D match to TRBD2 (6 bases). Germline V gene data show CDR1 as LGHNA and CDR2 as YNFKEQ. Trimming stripped 1 base from V and 2 bases from J, with 9 bases between. This CDR3 is built from 14 residues. The CDR3 sequence: CASSQGGTPYEQYF. Written as DNA, the CDR3 is TGTGCCAGCAGCCAAGGGGGGACTCCCTACGAGCAGTACTTC.

The chain employs TRBV14 and TRBJ2-1, with a tentative D call TRBD1 (6 bases). The germline V and J ends were trimmed by 2 bases and 6 bases, with 17 bases remaining between them. This CDR3 is 16 amino acids long. Germline CDR1 and CDR2: SGHDN and FVKESK. The CDR3 protein is CASSQPGHLVGNEQFF. The CDR3 DNA reads TGTGCCAGCAGCCAACCGGGACACCTAGTCGGCAATGAGCAGTTCTTC.

This clonotype appeared a few times. This chain links TRBV7-9 with TRBJ1-1; D call uncertain. The CDR3 runs to 12 residues. In germline, CDR1 is SEHNR, CDR2 FQNEAQ (reference sequence). Trimming left V 3 bases short and J 11 bases short, with 13 bases between. The CDR3 is CASSFSQRRAFF. The CDR3 nucleotides read TGTGCCAGCAGCTTTAGCCAGCGGAGGGCTTTCTTT.

This clonotype was picked up a small number of times. The chain couples TRBV15 to TRBJ2-2; tentative D call: TRBD1 (6 bases). The CDR3 has 14 residues. Looked up from germline, CDR1 is LNHNV and CDR2 is YYDKDF (reference sequence). Trimming cost V 5 bases and J 2 bases, with 9 bases left between them. CDR3 sequence reads: CATSEQGNTGELFF. The CDR3 DNA reads TGTGCCACCAGCGAACAGGGCAACACCGGGGAGCTGTTTTTT.

V usage is TRBV30 and J usage is TRBJ2-3; D perhaps matches TRBD1 (6 bases). Germline CDR1 is GTSNPN and CDR2 is SVGIG (reference sequence). The V end lost 3 bases, the J end lost 5 bases, and 15 bases lay between the germline ends. The CDR3 runs to 14 residues. The CDR3 DNA reads TGTGCCTGGAGACAGGGAGAGATGGGAGATACGCAGTATTTT. It specifies CAWRQGEMGDTQYF.

This clonotype occurred a few times. The V call is TRBV5-1, the J call TRBJ2-1; D might be TRBD2 (5 bases). There are 13 residues in the CDR3. Germline V gene lookup returns CDR1 SGHRS and CDR2 YFSETQ. V shed 3 bases and J shed 10 bases, with 14 bases lying between them. CDR3 in DNA: TGCGCCAGCAGCTCAACTGGACTTTGGGAGCAGTTCTTC. Its protein is CASSSTGLWEQFF.

This clonotype has only a few counts. This chain uses TRBV20-1 with TRBJ2-4; possible D gene TRBD2, 6 bases. Trimming took off 1 base at V and 0 bases at J, with 13 bases between the two ends. CDR1 is DFQATT and CDR2 is SNEGSKA in the germline V gene (reference sequence). There are 16 residues in the CDR3. The CDR3 region is CSARVVSGGAKNIQYF. CDR3 nucleotide sequence: TGCAGTGCTAGAGTTGTATCCGGGGGAGCCAAAAACATTCAGTACTTC.